Given below is one TCR beta chain in context. Methods used by the authors: Reference gene primer amplification yielded estimated nucleated cell counts. Profiling relied on immunoSEQ multiplex PCR, and the TCRdb table lists in-frame clones only, not all of them. V, J and clone size are taken as reported in that table, and D and trimming were inferred from the DNA itself. The table records about 44,000 clones, around 90% of them present only once. These data originate in a study of blood T cell repertoires in COVID-19. The wider study: The cDNA or gDNA used as material had been derived from T cells, B-cell-depleted T cells, or PBMCs.

CDR1 and CDR2 from the germline V gene are KGHSH and LQKENI. This CDR3 contains 16 residues. V was pared by 5 bases and J by 0 bases, with 6 bases of the junction left unmatched. This receptor was taken from a woman in her 40s with acute or convalescent COVID-19. The chain employs TRBV18 and TRBJ2-1; 8 nucleotides agree with TRBD1. The source material was peripheral blood. CDR3 in amino acids: CASSTQTGASYNEQFF. The CDR3, as DNA: TGTGCCAGCTCAACTCAGACAGGGGCCTCCTACAATGAGCAGTTCTTC.